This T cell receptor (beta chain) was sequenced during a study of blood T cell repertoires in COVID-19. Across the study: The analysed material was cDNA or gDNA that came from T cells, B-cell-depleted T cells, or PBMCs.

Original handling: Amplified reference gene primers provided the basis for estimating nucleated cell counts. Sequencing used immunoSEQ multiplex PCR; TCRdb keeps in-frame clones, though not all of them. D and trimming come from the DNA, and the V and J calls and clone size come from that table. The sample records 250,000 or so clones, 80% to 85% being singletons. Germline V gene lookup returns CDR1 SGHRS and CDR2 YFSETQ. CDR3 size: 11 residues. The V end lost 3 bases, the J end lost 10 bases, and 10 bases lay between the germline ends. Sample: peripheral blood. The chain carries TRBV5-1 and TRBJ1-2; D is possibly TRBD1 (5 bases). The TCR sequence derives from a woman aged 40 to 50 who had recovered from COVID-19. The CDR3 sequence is CASSYDSTYTF. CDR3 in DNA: TGCGCCAGCAGCTACGACAGTACCTACACCTTC.